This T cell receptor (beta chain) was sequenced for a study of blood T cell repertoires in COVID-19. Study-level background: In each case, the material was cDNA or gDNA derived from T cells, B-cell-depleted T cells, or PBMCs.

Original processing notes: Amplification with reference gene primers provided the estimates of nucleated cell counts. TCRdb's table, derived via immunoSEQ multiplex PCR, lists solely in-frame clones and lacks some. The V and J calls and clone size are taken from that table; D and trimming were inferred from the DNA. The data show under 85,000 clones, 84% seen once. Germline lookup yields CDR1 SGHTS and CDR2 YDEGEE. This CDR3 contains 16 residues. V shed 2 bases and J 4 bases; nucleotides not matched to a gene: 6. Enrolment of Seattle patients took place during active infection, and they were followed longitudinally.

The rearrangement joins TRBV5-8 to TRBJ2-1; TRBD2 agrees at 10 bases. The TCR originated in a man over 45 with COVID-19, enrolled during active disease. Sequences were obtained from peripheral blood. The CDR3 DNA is TGTGCCAGCAGCTTACAGCGGGGGGGCCGTTACAATGAGCAGTTCTTC. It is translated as CASSLQRGGRYNEQFF.